Listed below are T cell receptor beta chains from one sample, sequenced in a study of blood T cells in healthy people across ages. A single record per CDR3 protein comes from TCRdb applying MiXCR to the 5' RACE reads. The sample holds about 1.8 million distinct CDR3 sequences; 49% are singletons and the top ten take more than 2%. Material: blood. The receptors here all came from a woman aged 35 to 49 in good health. Each CDR3 is given with its conserved first and last residue. The D gene is left open where the match is weak. The listing skips clone size in some rows; elsewhere it reads once, few, many or a size class.

j_call,v_call,cdr3_length,clone_size,d_call,cdr3_nt,cdr3_aa
TRBJ2-1,TRBV20-1,16,once,TRBD2,TGCAGTGCTGGCCCCCTCGGAGCGGGGGGAATGAATGAGCAGTTCTTC,CSAGPLGAGGMNEQFF
TRBJ2-7,TRBV28,12,-,-,TGTGCCAGCACCGAGAGGGGGGGCGAGCAGTACTTC,CASTERGGEQYF
TRBJ2-5,TRBV6-5,16,-,TRBD2,TGTGCCAGCAGACCGACTAGCAGGAGGTACCAAGAGACCCAGTACTTC,CASRPTSRRYQETQYF
TRBJ2-3,TRBV20-1,14,-,-,TGCAGTGCTAGAAGGCGGTCCTACACAGATACGCAGTATTTT,CSARRRSYTDTQYF
TRBJ2-3,TRBV12-3/TRBV12-4,15,-,-,TGTGCCAGCAGGCCGGTCGGGGTTGACACAGATACGCAGTATTTT,CASRPVGVDTDTQYF
TRBJ1-1,TRBV9,17,-,TRBD1,TGTGCCAGCAGCGTAGGACAGGGGGCTTATGGGGACACTGAAGCTTTCTTT,CASSVGQGAYGDTEAFF
TRBJ2-1,TRBV4-2,16,-,TRBD2,TGTGCCAGCAGCCAAGATGGGATAGCGGGGAACAATGAGCAGTTCTTC,CASSQDGIAGNNEQFF
TRBJ2-3,TRBV4-2,16,-,TRBD2,TGTGCCAGCAGCCAACAGGGCGGGGGGAGGACAGATACGCAGTATTTT,CASSQQGGGRTDTQYF
TRBJ1-1,TRBV4-2,15,-,-,TGTGCCAGCAGCCAAGTACTCCAAGGGGGGTTAGAGGCTTTCTTT,CASSQVLQGGLEAFF
TRBJ2-1,TRBV6-1,14,-,TRBD2,TGTGCCAGCAGTCCGGGACTAGGAAACAATGAGCAGTTCTTC,CASSPGLGNNEQFF
TRBJ2-4,TRBV12-3/TRBV12-4,15,-,-,TGTGCCAGCAGTCCAGGGAGTGAGGCCAAAAACATTCGGTACTTC,CASSPGSEAKNIRYF
TRBJ2-1,TRBV10-3,15,-,-,TGTGCCATCGGACGTTATGTTGTAGGCAACAATGAGCAGTTCTTC,CAIGRYVVGNNEQFF
TRBJ2-5,TRBV2,10,-,TRBD2,TGTGCCTGGCGGGGGGAGACCCAGTACTTC,CAWRGETQYF
TRBJ2-1,TRBV7-3,16,-,-,TGTGCCAGCAGCTTACAGCCACCGTCCCAGGGTAATGAGCAGTTCTTC,CASSLQPPSQGNEQFF
TRBJ1-2,TRBV29-1,12,-,TRBD1,TGCAGCGTTGCGACAGGGCAAGATGGCTACACCTTC,CSVATGQDGYTF
TRBJ2-3,TRBV20-1,15,once,-,TGCAGTGCTAGTCCTGAACTTTCTAGCACAAATACGCAGTATTTT,CSASPELSSTNTQYF
TRBJ1-4,TRBV6-6,14,few,-,TGTGCCAGCAGAAACAGGGAGACTAATGAAAAACTGTTTTTT,CASRNRETNEKLFF
TRBJ2-7,TRBV5-1,14,few,-,TGCGCCAGCAGCTTTGAGACTCCCCGGGGCGAGCAGTACTTC,CASSFETPRGEQYF
TRBJ2-7,TRBV20-1,15,-,-,TGCAGTGCTAGAGGGGCTCCGGGTTCAGGATACGAGCAGTACTTC,CSARGAPGSGYEQYF
TRBJ2-1,TRBV29-1,13,-,-,TGCAGCGCTGTTAGGCGGGTTTTCAATGAGCAGTTCTTC,CSAVRRVFNEQFF
TRBJ2-7,TRBV6-1,15,-,TRBD2,TGTGCCAGCAGTGACCTGGGACTAGCGGGGCACGAGCAGTACTTC,CASSDLGLAGHEQYF
TRBJ1-2,TRBV5-1,13,few,-,TGCGCCAGCAGCTTGGCCGCGGCAGCTGGCTACACCTTC,CASSLAAAAGYTF
TRBJ1-3,TRBV20-1,13,-,-,TGCAGTGCTAGAGTGGCCTCTGGAAACACCATATATTTT,CSARVASGNTIYF
TRBJ2-4,TRBV18,17,once,-,TGTGCCAGCTCACCGTCGACAGGGAGGTTAGCCAAAAACATTCAGTACTTC,CASSPSTGRLAKNIQYF
TRBJ2-7,TRBV20-1,14,few,TRBD2,TGCAGTGCTAGAATAGCGGGGGGCCATTACGAGCAGTACTTC,CSARIAGGHYEQYF
TRBJ2-7,TRBV5-1,15,many,TRBD2,TGCGCCAGCAGCTTGGTCAGCGGGGACTCCTACGAGCAGTACTTC,CASSLVSGDSYEQYF
TRBJ1-2,TRBV7-8,14,-,-,TGTGCCAGCAGCCGGGAACAGGGTGTCTATGGCTACACCTTC,CASSREQGVYGYTF
TRBJ2-5,TRBV2,13,once,-,TGTGCCAGCAGTGTGAGGACTCAAGAGACCCAGTACTTC,CASSVRTQETQYF
TRBJ1-1,TRBV7-9,16,-,-,TGTGCCAGCAGCAAAGAAAGTACGCCACAGGCGTTCGAAGCTTTCTTT,CASSKESTPQAFEAFF
TRBJ1-2,TRBV2,16,-,TRBD1,TGTGCCAGCATAAAACTGGCAGGGGGCGCTCACTTTGGCTACACCTTC,CASIKLAGGAHFGYTF